What follows are 20 T cell receptor beta chains derived from one specimen sequenced in a study of shared clonotypes between healthy human individuals. The data were produced by immunoSEQ multiplex PCR, yet TCRdb's version contains in-frame clones alone and is incomplete. The sample yields approximately 440,000 clones, around 77% seen once. Sequenced: PBMCs. These receptor sequences come from a woman aged 40 to 55 in good health. Some clones in this sample may be carry-over from other donors' samples.

The V call is TRBV6-1, the J call TRBJ1-1, with D tentatively TRBD1 (5 bases). The CDR3 contains 13 residues. The V end lost 6 bases, the J end lost 1 base, and 9 bases lay between the germline ends. CDR1 and CDR2 (germline): MNHNS, SASEGT. CDR3 nucleotides: TGTGCCAGCAGGACAGTTCAGAACACTGAAGCTTTCTTT. This encodes CASRTVQNTEAFF.

The J gene is TRBJ1-1, the V gene TRBV29-1; TRBD1 might be the D (5 bases). Germline-derived CDR1 and CDR2 are SQVTM and ANQGSEA. Trimming took 2 bases from V and 1 from J, leaving 8 bases between them. The CDR3 has 13 amino acids. Here the CDR3 DNA reads TGCAGCGTTGAATCAGGGAGGAACACTGAAGCTTTCTTT. This sequence encodes CSVESGRNTEAFF. The whole variable domain, filled in from reference TRBV29-1 and TRBJ1-1, reads SAVISQKPSRDICQRGTSLTIQCQVDSQVTMMFWYRQQPGQSLTLIATANQGSEATYESGFVIDKFPISRPNLTFSTLTVSNMSPEDSSIYLCSVESGRNTEAFFGQGTRLTVV.

The chain joins TRBV5-1 to TRBJ2-1; 10 positions agree with TRBD1. The CDR3 is made up of 14 amino acids. The germline CDR1 and CDR2 sequences are SGHRS and YFSETQ. The junction had 4 bases not matched to a gene; V was cut back by 5 bases and J by 5 bases. In DNA form, the CDR3 reads TGCGCCAGCAGTCCCGGGACAGGGGACAATGAGCAGTTCTTC. Protein: CASSPGTGDNEQFF.

The chain is built from TRBV5-4 and TRBJ1-2; D is ambiguous. Germline V gives CDR1 SGHNT, CDR2 YYREEE (reference sequence). The CDR3 runs to 13 residues. The V end was cut by 6 bases, the J end by 4 bases, with 13 bases between. CDR3 amino acids: CASKYGKTYGYTF. CDR3 bases: TGTGCCAGCAAATACGGAAAGACCTATGGCTACACCTTC.

This clone was seen a single time. The V gene is TRBV7-2, the J gene TRBJ2-5, with 7 bases that match TRBD1. CDR3 length: 16 residues. Germline loops: CDR1 SGHTA, CDR2 FQGNSA. V dropped 1 base and J dropped 0; count of bases not matched to a gene: 5. CDR3 protein: CASSLVPGGNQETQYF. The CDR3 DNA is TGTGCCAGCAGCTTAGTGCCAGGGGGAAACCAAGAGACCCAGTACTTC.

In DNA form, the CDR3 reads TGTGCCAGCAGTACCCTTCCCTACGAGCAGTACTTC. Protein product: CASSTLPYEQYF. V and J are TRBV6-6 and TRBJ2-7; D is unresolved. CDR3 size: 12 residues. In germline, CDR1 is MNHNY, CDR2 SVGAGI (reference sequence). With 5 bases removed from V and 2 bases from J, the gap between germline ends came to 7 bases.

This clone was observed a handful of times. The chain is built from TRBV6-1 and TRBJ1-5, with TRBD1 matching 7 bases. The CDR3 runs to 15 residues. Germline CDR1 MNHNS, CDR2 SASEGT. V dropped 0 bases and J dropped 6; count of bases not matched to a gene: 5. The chain's CDR3 is CASSEAAGGGQPQHF. CDR3 nucleotides: TGTGCCAGCAGTGAAGCAGCAGGGGGGGGTCAGCCCCAGCATTTT.

V is TRBV5-1 and J is TRBJ2-7, with D possibly TRBD2 on 5 matching bases. V was shortened by 1 base and J by 7 bases, with 15 bases between the two germline ends. The CDR3 consists of 14 residues. Germline assignment: CDR1 SGHRS and CDR2 YFSETQ. CDR3 bases: TGCGCCAGCAGCTTGCTAGGCGGGCCCCGGGAGCAGTACTTC. This gives the protein CASSLLGGPREQYF. The full variable domain, its missing parts supplied by reference TRBV5-1 and TRBJ2-7, is KAGVTQTPRYLIKTRGQQVTLSCSPISGHRSVSWYQQTPGQGLQFLFEYFSETQRNKGNFPGRFSGRQFSNSRSEMNVSTLELGDSALYLCASSLLGGPREQYFGPGTRLTVT.

This clone was detected many times. Other DNA sequences in this specimen translate into the identical CDR3. The V call is TRBV29-1, the J call TRBJ2-7; 11 positions match TRBD2. V trimming: 2 bases; J trimming: 3 bases; junction bases outside the gene matches: 6. The CDR3 has 15 amino acids. Per germline, CDR1 SQVTM and CDR2 ANQGSEA. The DNA for the CDR3 is TGCAGCGTTGAATTTGGGACTAGCGGACACTACGAGCAGTACTTC. Translation gives CSVEFGTSGHYEQYF.

This clone showed up just once. This chain links TRBV5-4 with TRBJ2-5, with a weak D call TRBD2 (5 bases). Germline-derived CDR1 and CDR2 are SGHNT and YYREEE (reference sequence). The ends were cut back, 1 base at V and 1 base at J, with 8 bases in the middle. The CDR3 length is 14 residues. For the CDR3, the DNA is TGTGCCAGCAGCTTGTCGGGGTCCCAAGAGACCCAGTACTTC. Its protein is CASSLSGSQETQYF.

The genes are TRBV10-3 and TRBJ1-4; TRBD1 agrees at 9 bases. This CDR3 is built from 15 residues. Germline loops: CDR1 ENHRY, CDR2 SYGVKD. Trimming removed 3 bases from V and 6 bases from J; junction bases left unmatched: 5. As DNA, the CDR3 is TGTGCCATCAGTGAATACAGGGGGCGTGATGAAAAACTGTTTTTT. As protein: CAISEYRGRDEKLFF.

This clone was found many times. The chain has TRBV11-2 and TRBJ1-1; D is perhaps TRBD1 (6 bases). Trimming took 1 base from V and 6 from J, leaving 12 bases between them. Germline V CDR1 and CDR2: SGHAT, FQNNGV. This CDR3 is 14 amino acids long. The chain's CDR3 is CASSLGRTEPEAFF. The CDR3, as DNA: TGTGCCAGCAGCTTAGGTCGGACAGAGCCTGAAGCTTTCTTT.

A word on this clone: Sequence at one end of the junction differs from germline and may be a read error. The chain uses TRBV7-3 and TRBJ2-7; 8 bases are a match to TRBD2. The CDR3 contains 15 residues. Germline assignment: CDR1 SGHTA and CDR2 FQGTGA. CDR3: CASSSQAGEAYEQYF. The CDR3 DNA sequence: TGTGCCAGCAGCTCCCAAGCGGGAGAAGCCTATGAGCAGTACTTC.

The chain joins TRBV11-3 to TRBJ2-2; D call uncertain. This CDR3 has 13 residues. Germline assignment: CDR1 SGHNT and CDR2 YENEEA. V dropped 4 bases and J dropped 4 bases, with 7 bases sitting between them. This chain's CDR3 is CASSWSRTGELFF. The CDR3 coding sequence is TGTGCCAGCAGCTGGAGCCGCACCGGGGAGCTGTTTTTT.

As concerns this clone: With a much larger clone just one base away, this may be a read error. The sample carries other DNA sequences with the same CDR3. The chain couples TRBV18 to TRBJ2-1; TRBD2 matches at 11 bases. Unmatched junction bases numbered 7, after V lost 3 bases and J lost 6 bases. The CDR3 loop spans 16 amino acids. CDR1 is KGHSH, CDR2 LQKENI, per germline. The CDR3 DNA follows: TGTGCCAGCTCACCGCCTAGCGGGAGGTTTGGCAATGAGCAGTTCTTC. Protein: CASSPPSGRFGNEQFF. The full variable domain, with the rest looked up from reference TRBV18 and TRBJ2-1, is NAGVMQNPRHLVRRRGQEARLRCSPMKGHSHVYWYRQLPEEGLKFMVYLQKENIIDESGMPKERFSAEFPKEGPSILRIQQVVRGDSAAYFCASSPPSGRFGNEQFFGPGTRLTVL.

Comment on this clone: Since the CDR3 does not end with the conserved phenylalanine or tryptophan, this likely comes from a read error. The limits of the CDR3 on the DNA are not certain, so only TCRdb's listed CDR3 is given. The V and J genes are TRBV21-1 and TRBJ1-1; no check of the table's D call, TRBD1, against the DNA was made. TRBV21-1 is assigned pseudogene status. The CDR3 region is 13 residues in length, termini included. The CDR3 loop is CASSKVDNTEASL.

The chain links TRBV28 to TRBJ2-7; TRBD1 aligns across 8 bases. The CDR3 totals 15 residues. V shed 1 base and J 3 bases; nucleotides not matched to a gene: 5. Germline CDR1 and CDR2: MDHEN and SYDVKM. The CDR3 loop reads CASSLSAGGNYEQYF. The CDR3 DNA reads as TGTGCCAGCAGTTTATCGGCAGGGGGCAACTACGAGCAGTACTTC.

The chain links TRBV6-6 to TRBJ1-4; D is undetermined. This CDR3 region has 14 residues. Germline-derived CDR1 and CDR2 are MNHNY and SVGAGI (reference sequence). The V gene lost 2 bases and the J gene lost 7 bases, with 11 bases spanning the gap. The CDR3: CASSYAQPSEKLFF. The CDR3 DNA sequence: TGTGCCAGCAGTTACGCCCAGCCTAGTGAAAAACTGTTTTTT.

The chain employs TRBV9 and TRBJ1-2; 7 positions agree with TRBD1. The length of the CDR3 is 14 residues. V trimming: 4 bases; J trimming: 4 bases; junction bases outside the gene matches: 7. Germline CDR1 and CDR2: SGDLS and YYNGEE. CDR3 region: CASSPRDSFYGYTF. The DNA for the CDR3 is TGTGCCAGCAGCCCCCGGGACAGTTTCTATGGCTACACCTTC.

V is TRBV7-9 and J is TRBJ1-5; no firm D call. The V and J ends lost 4 bases and 5 bases respectively, with 15 bases between them. CDR1 SEHNR and CDR2 FQNEAQ come from the germline V gene (reference sequence). The CDR3 covers 15 residues. For the CDR3, the DNA is TGTGCCAGCAGCTCCCCGGCAGGACCTGATCAGCCCCAGCATTTT. It yields the protein CASSSPAGPDQPQHF.